These 6 T cell receptor beta chains came from one sample sequenced in a study of tumor-infiltrating lymphocytes in primary liver carcinoma. The tissue used was unsorted bulk material of about 19-34 mg. RNA and DNA were co-extracted from it with the AllPrep DNA/RNA mini kit. Priming with a constant-region primer yielded TCR beta cDNA from roughly 490 ng total RNA. It was through three nested multiplex PCR rounds of slightly modified ARM-PCR that TCR beta libraries arose. TRBV1-TRBV30 forward and Cbeta reverse primers drove the first two roughly 10-cycle rounds. In TCRdb, the multiplex PCR reads were re-called with MiXCR into one record per CDR3 protein. The data hold 100,000 to 150,000 distinct CDR3 sequences, with 60% to 80% observed a single time. Sequencing was performed on liver tumor tissue from sampling region 3. The sample's subset: tumor region T3, left-lateral pole. These receptors originate from a woman in her sixties or seventies with primary liver carcinoma and hepatitis B virus infection.

Only one count was recorded for this clonotype. The junction differs from germline at one of its ends, possibly a read error. The rearrangement links TRBV18 to TRBJ2-2, with 8 bases fitting TRBD2. The CDR3 is 16 amino acids. Per germline, CDR1 KGHSH and CDR2 LQKENI. CDR3 residues: CASSLRSGANTRELFF. In DNA form, the CDR3 reads TGTGCCAGCTCACTGCGTAGCGGGGCGAACACCAGGGAGCTGTTTTTT. The full variable domain, rest sourced from reference TRBV18 and TRBJ2-2, is NAGVMQNPRHLVRRRGQEARLRCSPMKGHSHVYWYRQLPEEGLKFMVYLQKENIIDESGMPKERFSAEFPKEGPSILRIQQVVRGDSAAYFCASSLRSGANTRELFFGEGSRLTVL.

For this clonotype: It may be a read error: a sequence one base away is much more abundant. CDR3 nucleotide sequence: TGTGCCAGCCACCGACAGGGTATGGCGGAGACCCAGTACTTC. As protein: CASHRQGMAETQYF. The rearrangement joins TRBV28 to TRBJ2-5; 7 nucleotides match TRBD1. With 8 bases clipped from V and 5 bases from J, the junction kept 11 bases outside the gene matches. CDR3 length: 14 amino acids. In germline, CDR1 is MDHEN, CDR2 SYDVKM.

The rearrangement links TRBV28 to TRBJ2-7; no clear D. Per germline, CDR1 MDHEN and CDR2 SYDVKM. Trimming cost V 4 bases and J 5 bases, with 15 bases left between them. The CDR3 length is 14 residues. This CDR3 is CASSSHSAGNEQYF. The CDR3 coding sequence is TGTGCCAGCAGTTCACATTCTGCTGGGAACGAGCAGTACTTC. The whole variable domain, filled in from reference TRBV28 and TRBJ2-7, reads DVKVTQSSRYLVKRTGEKVFLECVQDMDHENMFWYRQDPGLGLRLIYFSYDVKMKEKGDIPEGYSVSREKKERFSLILESASTNQTSMYLCASSSHSAGNEQYFGPGTRLTVT.

A word on this clonotype: Sequence at one end of the junction differs from germline and may be a read error. The chain uses TRBV11-2 and TRBJ2-3; D perhaps matches TRBD2 (6 bases). The CDR3 contains 14 residues. CDR1 is SGHAT, CDR2 FQNNGV, per germline. CDR3 sequence reads: CVSSFRTNTDTQYF. As DNA, the CDR3 is TGTGTCAGCAGTTTCAGGACTAACACAGATACGCAGTATTTT.

A remark on this clonotype: One end of the junction varies from germline; a read error may be responsible. This chain uses TRBV19 with TRBJ2-7; the D gene is possibly TRBD2 (5 bases). The CDR3 runs 14 residues. From germline, CDR1 is LNHDA and CDR2 SQIVND (reference sequence). CDR3 protein: CASRRTGSSHEQYF. The CDR3 nucleotides read TGTGCCAGTAGGAGGACGGGGAGCTCCCACGAGCAGTACTTC.

This rearrangement joins TRBV2 to TRBJ2-7, with a possible D match to TRBD1 (6 bases). The CDR3 consists of 15 residues. Germline CDR1 SNHLY, CDR2 FYNNEI. V was trimmed by 4 bases and J by 0 bases, leaving 13 bases between them. The CDR3 here is CASSVGQSISYEQYF. In DNA form, the CDR3 reads TGTGCCAGCAGTGTCGGACAGTCAATCTCCTACGAGCAGTACTTC.